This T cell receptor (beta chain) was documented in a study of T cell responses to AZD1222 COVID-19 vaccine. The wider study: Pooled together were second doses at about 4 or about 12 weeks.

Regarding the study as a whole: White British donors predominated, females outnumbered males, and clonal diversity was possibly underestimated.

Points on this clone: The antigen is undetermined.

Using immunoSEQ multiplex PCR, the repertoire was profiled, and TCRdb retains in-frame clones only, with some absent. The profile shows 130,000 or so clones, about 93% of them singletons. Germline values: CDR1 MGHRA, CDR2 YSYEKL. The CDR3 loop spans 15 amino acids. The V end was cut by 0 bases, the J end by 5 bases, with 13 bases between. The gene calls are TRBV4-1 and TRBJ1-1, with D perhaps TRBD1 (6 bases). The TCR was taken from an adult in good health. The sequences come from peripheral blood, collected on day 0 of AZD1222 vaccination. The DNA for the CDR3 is TGCGCCAGCAGCCAAGATCCCAGGGGTGGAACTGAAGCTTTCTTT. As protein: CASSQDPRGGTEAFF.